Listed below are T cell receptor beta chains from one sample, sequenced in a study of blood T cell repertoires in COVID-19. Here immunoSEQ multiplex PCR was the method, and the copy in TCRdb shows in-frame clones only, minus some. The data contain 200,000 to 300,000 clones, 88% of them singletons. Sequences were obtained from peripheral blood. These receptors all stem from a woman aged 25 to 39 with acute or convalescent COVID-19. CDR3s include the opening cysteine and the closing phenylalanine or tryptophan. Fields, in order: clone size, V gene, J gene, D gene, CDR3 protein, CDR3 DNA. A D gene is named only where the DNA matches it firmly. Not every row has a clone size; where given, it reads once, few, many or a size class.

few	TRBV15	TRBJ2-7	TRBD1	CATSSRTTGVYEQYF	TGTGCCACCAGCAGTCGAACGACAGGGGTCTACGAGCAGTACTTC
few	TRBV3-1/TRBV3-2	TRBJ2-2	TRBD1	CASRPRTGGDTGELFF	TGTGCCAGCAGGCCTCGGACAGGGGGTGACACCGGGGAGCTGTTTTTT
few	TRBV4-3	TRBJ2-7	.	CASSHYVASNEQYF	TGCGCCAGCAGCCACTACGTCGCGAGTAACGAGCAGTACTTC
once	TRBV29-1	TRBJ2-3	.	CSVEVSGSTDTQYF	TGCAGCGTTGAAGTCAGCGGAAGCACAGATACGCAGTATTTT
.	TRBV5-6	TRBJ2-3	TRBD2	CASSPELAQTTPSTDTQYF	TGTGCCAGCAGCCCGGAACTAGCGCAAACCACTCCTAGCACAGATACGCAGTATTTT
.	TRBV27	TRBJ2-1	TRBD2	CASSSRTSGTRAPQQFF	TGTGCCAGCAGTTCTAGGACTAGCGGGACCAGGGCACCCCAGCAGTTCTTC
.	TRBV7-6	TRBJ2-7	.	CASSLIQGGSYEQYF	TGTGCCAGCAGCTTAATTCAGGGGGGCTCCTACGAGCAGTACTTC
.	TRBV19	TRBJ1-1	.	CASSRGQLNTEAFF	TGTGCCAGTAGTAGAGGACAGCTGAACACTGAAGCTTTCTTT
.	TRBV19	TRBJ1-5	TRBD1	CASSIRDRVAQPQHF	TGTGCCAGTAGTATTCGGGACAGGGTAGCTCAGCCCCAGCATTTT
.	TRBV7-9	TRBJ2-1	TRBD2	CASSLTLSGRTNEQFF	TGTGCCAGCAGCTTGACCCTTAGCGGGAGAACCAATGAGCAGTTCTTC
.	TRBV30	TRBJ1-4	.	CAWSSGEKLFF	TGTGCCTGGAGTTCGGGGGAAAAACTGTTTTTT
.	TRBV7-9	TRBJ1-5	.	CASSFDPRGNQPQHF	TGTGCCAGCAGCTTTGACCCCCGGGGCAATCAGCCCCAGCATTTT
once	TRBV11-2	TRBJ2-1	TRBD2	CASTLAGVVNEQFF	TGTGCCAGCACACTAGCGGGAGTTGTGAATGAGCAGTTCTTC
few	TRBV3-1/TRBV3-2	TRBJ1-2	.	CASTDRVGLTF	TGTGCCAGCACGGACAGAGTGGGGTTAACCTTC
.	TRBV25-1	TRBJ2-1	.	CASSRLGHWASYNEQFF	TGTGCCAGCAGCCGGCTCGGCCACTGGGCTTCCTACAATGAGCAGTTCTTC
.	TRBV5-1	TRBJ2-6	TRBD1	CASKRPGTGDSGANVLTF	TGCGCCAGCAAAAGGCCCGGGACAGGGGATTCTGGGGCCAACGTCCTGACTTTC
.	TRBV11-1	TRBJ2-1	TRBD2	CASSLALTAGEGYHEQFF	TGTGCCAGCAGCTTAGCGCTAACAGCGGGAGAGGGATACCATGAGCAGTTCTTC